This TCR beta chain was recorded in a study of chemoradiotherapy in HPV16-positive cancers. Study results and limitations: HPV-responsive T-cell expansion during chemoradiotherapy was linked to improved recurrence-free survival in HPV16-positive patients.

The CDR3 has 13 amino acids. Germline loops: CDR1 SNHLY, CDR2 FYNNEI. V lost 1 base, J lost 7 bases, and 10 bases lay in between. Generated by immunoSEQ multiplex PCR, the TCRdb table keeps only in-frame clones and is missing some. The repertoire holds 25,000 to 35,000 clones, with over 80% as singletons. Over chemoradiotherapy, repertoires were sampled more than once. Of note for this clone: Its cognate antigen is unknown.

The gene calls are TRBV2 and TRBJ1-1; D gene unclear. The material sequenced was blood, taken from a patient who underwent chemoradiotherapy. This sequence originates from a human donor with HPV-associated anogenital cancer. The CDR3 sequence is CASSEGLTGEAFF. CDR3 DNA sequence: TGTGCCAGCAGTGAAGGACTGACTGGTGAAGCTTTCTTT.